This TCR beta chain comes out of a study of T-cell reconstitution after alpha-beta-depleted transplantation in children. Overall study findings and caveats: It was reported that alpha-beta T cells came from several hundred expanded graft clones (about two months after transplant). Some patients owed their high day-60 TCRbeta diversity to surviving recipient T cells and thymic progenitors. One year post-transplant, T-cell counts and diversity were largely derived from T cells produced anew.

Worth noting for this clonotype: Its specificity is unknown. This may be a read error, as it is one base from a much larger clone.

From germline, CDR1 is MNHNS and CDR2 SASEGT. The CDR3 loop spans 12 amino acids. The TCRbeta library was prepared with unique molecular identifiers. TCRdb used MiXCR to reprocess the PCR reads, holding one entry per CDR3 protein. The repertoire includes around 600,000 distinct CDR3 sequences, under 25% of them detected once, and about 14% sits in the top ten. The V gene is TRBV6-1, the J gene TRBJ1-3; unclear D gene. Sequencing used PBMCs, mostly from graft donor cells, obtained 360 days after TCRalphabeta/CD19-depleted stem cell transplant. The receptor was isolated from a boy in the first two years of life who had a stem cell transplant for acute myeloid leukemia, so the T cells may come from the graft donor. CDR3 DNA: TGTGCCAGCAGGGATGACTCCGGCACCATATGTTTT. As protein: CASRDDSGTICF.